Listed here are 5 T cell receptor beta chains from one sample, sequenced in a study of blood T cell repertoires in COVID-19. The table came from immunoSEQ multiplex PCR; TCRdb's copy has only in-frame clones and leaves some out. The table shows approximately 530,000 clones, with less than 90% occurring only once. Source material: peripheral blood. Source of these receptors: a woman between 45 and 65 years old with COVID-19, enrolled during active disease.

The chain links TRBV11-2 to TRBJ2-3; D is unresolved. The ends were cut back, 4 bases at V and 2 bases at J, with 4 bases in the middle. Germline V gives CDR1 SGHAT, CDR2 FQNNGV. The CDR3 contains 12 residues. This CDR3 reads CASSSNTDTQYF. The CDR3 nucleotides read TGTGCCAGCAGCTCTAACACAGATACGCAGTATTTT.

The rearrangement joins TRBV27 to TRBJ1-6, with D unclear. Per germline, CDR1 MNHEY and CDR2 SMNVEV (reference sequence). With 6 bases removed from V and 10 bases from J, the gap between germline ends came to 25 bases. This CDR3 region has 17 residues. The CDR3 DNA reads TGTGCCAGCAGCCCCGCCGAGGGCAGACTTGCAGGATCACCCCTCCACTTT. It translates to CASSPAEGRLAGSPLHF.

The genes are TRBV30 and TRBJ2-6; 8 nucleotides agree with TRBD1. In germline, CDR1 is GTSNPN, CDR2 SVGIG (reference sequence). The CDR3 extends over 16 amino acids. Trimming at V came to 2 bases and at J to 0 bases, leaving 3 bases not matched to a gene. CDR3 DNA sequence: TGTGCCTGGAGTCAGGGGGCCGCCTCTGGGGCCAACGTCCTGACTTTC. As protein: CAWSQGAASGANVLTF.

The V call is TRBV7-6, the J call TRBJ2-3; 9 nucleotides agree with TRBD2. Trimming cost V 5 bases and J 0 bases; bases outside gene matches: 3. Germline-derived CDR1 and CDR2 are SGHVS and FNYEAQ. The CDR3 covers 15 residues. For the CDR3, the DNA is TGTGCCAGCAGCCGCGGGGGGGCAAGCACAGATACGCAGTATTTT. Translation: CASSRGGASTDTQYF.

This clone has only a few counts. The CDR3 DNA is TGTGCCAGCAAGTTGGCGGGCTTGGAAACTGAAGCTTTCTTT. As protein: CASKLAGLETEAFF. The chain couples TRBV27 to TRBJ1-1; D gene unclear. This CDR3 has 14 amino acids. The V gene lost 7 bases and the J gene lost 5 bases, with 17 bases spanning the gap. Germline CDR1 reads MNHEY; CDR2 reads SMNVEV (reference sequence).